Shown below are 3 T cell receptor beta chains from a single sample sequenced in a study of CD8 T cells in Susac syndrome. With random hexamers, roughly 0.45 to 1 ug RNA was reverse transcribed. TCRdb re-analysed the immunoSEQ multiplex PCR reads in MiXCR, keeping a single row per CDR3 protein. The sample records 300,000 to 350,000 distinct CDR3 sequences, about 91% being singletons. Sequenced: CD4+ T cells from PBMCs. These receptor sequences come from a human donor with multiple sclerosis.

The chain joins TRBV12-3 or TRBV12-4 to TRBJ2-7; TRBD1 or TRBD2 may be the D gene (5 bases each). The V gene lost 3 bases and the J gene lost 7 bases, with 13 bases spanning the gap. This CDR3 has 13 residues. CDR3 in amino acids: CASSFGGRAEQYF. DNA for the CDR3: TGTGCCAGCAGTTTTGGGGGAAGGGCGGAGCAGTACTTC.

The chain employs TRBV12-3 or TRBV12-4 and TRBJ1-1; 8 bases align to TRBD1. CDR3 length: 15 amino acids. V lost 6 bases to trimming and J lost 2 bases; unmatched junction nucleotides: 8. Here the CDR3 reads CASRPPGTGNTEAFF. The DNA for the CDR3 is TGTGCCAGCAGACCCCCCGGGACAGGAAACACTGAAGCTTTCTTT.

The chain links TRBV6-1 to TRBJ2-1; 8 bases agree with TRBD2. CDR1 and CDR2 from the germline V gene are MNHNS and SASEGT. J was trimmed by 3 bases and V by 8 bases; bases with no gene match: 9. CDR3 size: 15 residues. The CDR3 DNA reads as TGTGCCAGCCGATTGCGGGGGGCCCTCTACAATGAGCAGTTCTTC. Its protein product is CASRLRGALYNEQFF.